This TCR beta chain came from a study of tumor-infiltrating lymphocytes in primary liver carcinoma (dated by TCRdb to 2016 to 2017). Broadly, across the study: Of the five patients (three men and two women, aged 30 to 69 years), four had hepatocellular carcinoma and one had combined HCC and intrahepatic cholangiocarcinoma. The five patients had tumors staged T1-T3 N0M0, with maximum diameters ranging from about 4.2 to 10 cm. Each sample produced about 3.5 to 7.13 million productive TCRbeta reads, and read depth showed no significant difference between tissue types. TCRbeta repertoire sequencing, expression microarrays and whole-exome sequencing were combined in the study across five regions of each liver tumor, with adjacent normal tissue and blood also included. A total of roughly 35 specimens from 5 patients went through TCRbeta repertoire sequencing, namely 25 tumor regions, 5 adjacent noncancerous liver tissues and 5 peripheral blood samples. To link TCRbeta repertoire diversity to the local molecular phenotype, the approximately 25 tumor region samples were profiled with Agilent mRNA microarrays. Repertoires from technical replicates were highly reproducible, with mean shared-clone rates about 0.91 and correlation coefficients above 0.95.

Paper-wide results and their limitations: Only the TCR beta chain was sequenced, which likely underestimates true repertoire diversity because unpaired alpha chains were not captured. Repertoire overlap was found to be higher between tumor regions (mean around 35%) than between tumor-adjacent (roughly 17%) or tumor-blood (around 14%) pairs, consistent with antigen-driven expansion. Comparison of CD4+ and CD8+ T cell repertoires was precluded by the use of bulk unsorted samples. The study included only four to six patients, and the authors note findings should be validated in a larger study. Compared with blood, tumors had a significantly larger share of the repertoire taken up by the top 250 clones (p = 0.039). Just about 8-25% of top clones turned up in all five regions of a tumor, which suggests spatial heterogeneity among tumor-infiltrating T cells.

Without any cell sorting, total RNA and DNA were co-extracted from about 21-30 mg of bulk tissue using the AllPrep DNA/RNA mini kit. Between late 2015 and March 2016, a few patients in China with histopathologically diagnosed primary liver carcinoma had surgical resection. Chronic HBV infection was present in the patients, and the patients were treatment-naive at sampling. Each tumor was sampled at five spatially separated regions: the tumor centre plus the superior, inferior, left-lateral and right-lateral poles. Histology showed that every tumor sample contained more than 80% viable tumor cells. Pieces of fresh tumor and adjacent tissue were cut in half, with one half kept in RNAlater at -80 degrees C and the other half sent for histology. Using a constant-region primer and ProtoScript II reverse transcriptase, TCRbeta-specific cDNA was reverse-transcribed from approximately 0.5 ug total RNA. The TCRbeta libraries were prepared through three rounds of nested multiplex PCR following a slightly modified ARM-PCR procedure. The first two PCR rounds used multiplex TRBV1-TRBV30 forward primers with a Cbeta reverse primer, each for 10 cycles. A final 25-cycle PCR with Deep VentR polymerase added sample barcodes and Illumina adapters. Before sequencing, amplicons of 200-500 bp were gel-purified using a QIAquick gel extraction kit. TCRbeta amplicons were sequenced on an Illumina HiSeq 2500 with 250-bp paired-end reads. The source study handled its data this way. Trimmomatic v0.33 was used to quality-trim the reads, and FLASH v1.2.11 was used to merge paired reads so that full CDR3 sequences could be recovered. V, D and J germline segments were assigned to the rearranged TCRbeta sequences using MiGEC v1.2.1b. Clonotype statistics, along with Shannon-Wiener diversity indices, were calculated using VDJtools v1.0.0. Except for diversity analysis, only the 250 most abundant clonotypes of each sample were used in subsequent analyses to reduce sampling bias. TCRdb reprocessed the public reads (quality trimming at Q25 with fastp, clone calling with MiXCR) and kept in-frame beta chains. A single entry per CDR3 protein holds the most common genes and DNA from its merged rows. The V and J calls and clone size are TCRdb's, not the authors'. The sample contains 95,000 to 100,000 distinct CDR3 sequences, under 70% of them found a single time. The top ten hold more than 10% of the sample.

As for this clonotype: What antigen it recognizes has not been identified. No base-level quality is on record; no much larger clone is a single base apart.

Sequences SQVTM (CDR1) and ANQGSEA (CDR2) are obtained from the germline V gene. Including cysteine and phenylalanine, the CDR3 has 13 amino acids. The read is trimmed to its CDR3 DNA, 39 bases read in frame from base 1. This receptor chain uses TRBV29-1 and TRBJ2-1; the D gene could be either TRBD1 or TRBD2, each agreeing at 5 bases. The TCR comes from a woman aged 55-70 years with primary liver carcinoma and hepatitis B virus infection. The material sequenced was liver tumor tissue from sampling region 2. The cell subset or site tag for this specimen amounts to: tumor region T2, inferior pole. The DNA sequence is TGCATTGTTGGGGCAGCGGCCTCAAATGAGCAGTTCTTC. Its protein reads: CIVGAAASNEQFF.